This TCR beta chain stems from a study of identical twins. General study results and limits: Insertions ran lower in abundant cord blood beta clonotypes, though not in memory repertoires. In monozygotic twins, models underestimated the sharing of out-of-frame TCR alpha.

With regard to this clonotype: The target antigen is unknown.

Each CDR3 protein is one row after TCRdb ran MiXCR on the 5' RACE reads. Of some 570,000 distinct CDR3 sequences listed, under 25% were seen once; the top ten hold approximately 0.52%. The CDR3 is 13 residues long. Trimming cost V 3 bases and J 11 bases, with 17 bases left between them. Germline V CDR1 and CDR2: SNHLY, FYNNEI. The same specimen was also included in a second study, on yellow fever vaccine responses in identical twins.

The sample comprised CD4+ T cells sorted from blood. This receptor was identified in a woman aged 18-35 years in good health. The rearrangement joins TRBV2 to TRBJ2-7, with D hard to call. In DNA, the CDR3 is TGTGCCAGCAGTGAGGGAACCCCCGGAGCAAAGTACTTC. It yields the protein CASSEGTPGAKYF.